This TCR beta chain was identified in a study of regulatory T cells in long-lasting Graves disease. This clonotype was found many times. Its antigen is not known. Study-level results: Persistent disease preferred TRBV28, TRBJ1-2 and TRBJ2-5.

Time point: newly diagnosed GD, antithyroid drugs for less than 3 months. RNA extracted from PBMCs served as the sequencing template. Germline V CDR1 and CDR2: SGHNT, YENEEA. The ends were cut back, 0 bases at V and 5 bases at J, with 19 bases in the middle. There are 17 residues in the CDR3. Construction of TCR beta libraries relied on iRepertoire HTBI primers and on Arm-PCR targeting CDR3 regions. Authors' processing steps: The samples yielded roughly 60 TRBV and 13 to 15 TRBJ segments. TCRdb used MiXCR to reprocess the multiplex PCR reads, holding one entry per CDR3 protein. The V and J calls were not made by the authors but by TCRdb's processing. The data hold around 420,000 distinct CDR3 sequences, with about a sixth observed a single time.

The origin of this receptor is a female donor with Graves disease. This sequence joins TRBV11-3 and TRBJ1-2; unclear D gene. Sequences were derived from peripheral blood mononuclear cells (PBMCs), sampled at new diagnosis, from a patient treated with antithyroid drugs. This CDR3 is CASSLDPRDPLDYGYTF. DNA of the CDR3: TGTGCCAGCAGCTTAGACCCTAGAGACCCACTGGATTATGGCTACACCTTC.